One and the same sample provided the 21 T cell receptor beta chains below, sequenced in a study of blood T cell repertoires in COVID-19. Sequencing used immunoSEQ multiplex PCR; TCRdb keeps in-frame clones, though not all of them. The sample lists 60,000 to 80,000 clones, approximately 90% occurring once. The specimen sequenced was peripheral blood. Receptor source: a woman between 65 and 79 years old with acute or convalescent COVID-19.

The rearrangement joins TRBV7-3 to TRBJ2-1; D not resolved. Trimming pared 1 base from V and 1 base from J, leaving 20 bases between. The CDR3 spans 19 residues. Germline-derived CDR1 and CDR2 are SGHTA and FQGTGA. In DNA form, the CDR3 reads TGTGCCAGCAGCTTAAATGCAAGGAGCGCCAATCCGTCCTACAATGAGCAGTTCTTC. This sequence encodes CASSLNARSANPSYNEQFF. Full variable domain (rest looked up from reference TRBV7-3 and TRBJ2-1): GAGVSQTPSNKVTEKGKYVELRCDPISGHTALYWYRQSLGQGPEFLIYFQGTGAADDSGLPNDRFFAVRPEGSVSTLKIQRTERGDSAVYLCASSLNARSANPSYNEQFFGPGTRLTVL.

The V call is TRBV5-1, the J call TRBJ1-1, with TRBD1 matching over 10 bases. Trimming removed 4 bases from V and 4 bases from J; junction bases left unmatched: 7. The CDR3 runs to 15 residues. Looked up from germline, CDR1 is SGHRS and CDR2 is YFSETQ. The CDR3 DNA reads as TGCGCCAGCAGCCGGACAGGGGGTGAGGGCACTGAAGCTTTCTTT. Its protein is CASSRTGGEGTEAFF.

The V and J genes are TRBV19 and TRBJ1-1; 8 bases are a match to TRBD1. V dropped 6 bases and J dropped 5; count of bases not matched to a gene: 14. The CDR3 totals 16 residues. The germline CDR1 and CDR2 sequences are LNHDA and SQIVND (reference sequence). CDR3 DNA sequence: TGTGCCAGTAGGGGGACAGGAGGAATGGAGAGGACTGAAGCTTTCTTT. As protein: CASRGTGGMERTEAFF.

The V call is TRBV6-5, the J call TRBJ1-1; 8 bases line up with TRBD1. This CDR3 region has 13 residues. CDR1 is MNHEY, CDR2 SVGAGI, per germline. The trim removed 11 bases at V and 1 base at J, leaving 6 bases unmatched. The CDR3 loop reads CAVSGGRNTEAFF. As DNA, the CDR3 is TGTGCCGTCTCAGGGGGCCGGAACACTGAAGCTTTCTTT.

V gene TRBV3-1 (or the pseudogene TRBV3-2) combines with J gene TRBJ1-1; D is undetermined. The CDR3 consists of 12 residues. Germline CDR1 LGHDT, CDR2 YNNKEL (reference sequence). V was pared by 3 bases and J by 3 bases, with 5 bases between. CDR3 DNA: TGTGCCAGCAGCCAGCAGGACACTGAAGCTTTCTTT. It codes for CASSQQDTEAFF.

CDR3 sequence (DNA): TGTGCCAGCAGTCGGACAATAGGTACTGAAGCTTTCTTT. Protein: CASSRTIGTEAFF. The chain links TRBV6-5 to TRBJ1-1, with D perhaps TRBD1 (5 bases). The CDR3 is 13 amino acids. Trimming shortened V by 5 bases and J by 5 bases, and 12 bases separated the two germline ends. Germline V gene sequence: CDR1 MNHEY, CDR2 SVGAGI.

This clone has a handful of counts. V and J are TRBV4-1 and TRBJ1-1; no definite D call. CDR3 length: 13 residues. Trimming left V 6 bases short and J 0 bases short, with 8 bases between. CDR1 MGHRA and CDR2 YSYEKL come from the germline V gene. CDR3 DNA: TGCGCCAGCAGACCGACAATGAACACTGAAGCTTTCTTT. Translation: CASRPTMNTEAFF.

The chain has TRBV10-3 and TRBJ2-1; maybe TRBD1 (7 bases). Between the trimmed V and J ends, which lost 6 bases and 5 bases, there was a span of 11 bases. CDR1 and CDR2 from the germline V gene are ENHRY and SYGVKD. This CDR3 comprises 13 residues. CDR3 sequence: CAISSRGDNEQFF. The CDR3, as DNA: TGTGCCATCAGCTCCAGGGGGGACAATGAGCAGTTCTTC.

The sample holds a few counts of this clone. The chain links TRBV27 to TRBJ1-1; D might be TRBD1 (5 bases). Germline V CDR1 and CDR2: MNHEY, SMNVEV (reference sequence). CDR3 length: 16 amino acids. V shed 6 bases and J shed 1 base, with 18 bases lying between them. The CDR3 bases are TGTGCCAGCAGAGGGACTCCGGGACGGAAGAACACTGAAGCTTTCTTT. It encodes CASRGTPGRKNTEAFF.

The J gene is TRBJ1-3, the V gene TRBV11-2; D is undetermined. The CDR3 sequence is 14 residues long. Trimming took 7 bases from V and 6 from J, leaving 16 bases between them. Germline V gene data show CDR1 as SGHAT and CDR2 as FQNNGV. CDR3 sequence reads: CASTRTVKENTIYF. CDR3 DNA: TGTGCCAGCACCCGGACTGTGAAGGAAAACACCATATATTTT.

The rearrangement links TRBV6-4 to TRBJ1-6, with a weak D call TRBD1 (5 bases). V lost 6 bases and J lost 8, with 14 bases in between. Germline CDR1 and CDR2: MRHNA and SNTAGT. CDR3 size: 14 residues. The DNA of the CDR3 is TGTGCCAGCAGCCTAGATGAAGGGGATTCACCCCTCCACTTT. This sequence encodes CASSLDEGDSPLHF.

The CDR3 region is CASSLFGVEQFF. CDR3 sequence (DNA): TGTGCCAGCAGTTTATTCGGAGTTGAGCAGTTCTTC. This chain joins TRBV27 and TRBJ2-1; unclear D gene. Trimming shortened V by 1 base and J by 9 bases, and 7 bases separated the two germline ends. CDR1 and CDR2 (germline): MNHEY, SMNVEV (reference sequence). This CDR3 comprises 12 residues.

The CDR3 nucleotides are TGCGCCAGCAGCAAACTGGGGGGGGGAACTAACAATGAGCAGTTCTTC. It translates to CASSKLGGGTNNEQFF. V usage is TRBV4-1 and J usage is TRBJ2-1; TRBD2 matches at 7 bases. Germline CDR1 is MGHRA and CDR2 is YSYEKL. The V gene end was trimmed by 5 bases and the J gene end by 5 bases; junction bases not matched to a gene: 12. This CDR3 region has 16 residues.

This chain uses TRBV27 with TRBJ2-1, with 7 bases lining up with TRBD2. The CDR3 contains 16 residues. With V trimmed by 1 base and J by 6 bases, 9 bases remained unmatched. Germline V gene lookup returns CDR1 MNHEY and CDR2 SMNVEV (reference sequence). The CDR3 DNA follows: TGTGCCAGCAGTTTATTCGCGGGAGACCCCCTCAATGAGCAGTTCTTC. Amino acid sequence: CASSLFAGDPLNEQFF.

The chain employs TRBV7-7 and TRBJ1-6; D gene unclear. The CDR3 spans 20 residues. Germline values: CDR1 SSHAT, CDR2 FNYEAQ (reference sequence). Here the CDR3 DNA reads TGTGCTAGCCGCGAGCTTAAGGAGGTAAAGGCGAGCTCCTATAATTCACCCCTCCACTTT. Encoded protein: CASRELKEVKASSYNSPLHF.

For the CDR3, the DNA is TGTGCCAGCAGGAGGGGACTCTCGGGGACCTACGAGCAGTACTTC. Translated, it gives CASRRGLSGTYEQYF. The rearrangement links TRBV6-4 to TRBJ2-7; D possibly corresponds to TRBD2 (6 bases). Trimming removed 6 bases at V and 2 bases at J, with 17 bases between. This CDR3 has 15 amino acids. Germline V gene data show CDR1 as MRHNA and CDR2 as SNTAGT.

The chain couples TRBV29-1 to TRBJ1-2, with 7 bases matching TRBD1. CDR1 and CDR2 from the germline V gene are SQVTM and ANQGSEA. The J segment lost 3 bases and the V segment lost 5 bases, leaving 15 bases of the junction unmatched. CDR3 size: 16 residues. CDR3 in DNA: TGCAGCGTTTTCGGGTTTTTGGCCGACAGGGACTATGGCTACACCTTC. Its protein product is CSVFGFLADRDYGYTF.

This chain joins TRBV9 and TRBJ1-5; 8 nucleotides match TRBD1. The junction had 7 bases not matched to a gene; V was cut back by 3 bases and J by 5 bases. Germline V lookup: CDR1 SGDLS, CDR2 YYNGEE. CDR3 length equals 15 residues. The CDR3 nucleotides read TGTGCCAGCAGCGAGGGAGACAGGGGTTATCAGCCCCAGCATTTT. It codes for CASSEGDRGYQPQHF.

This chain joins TRBV28 and TRBJ1-1, with 7 bases identical to TRBD1. V trimming: 8 bases; J trimming: 7 bases; junction bases outside the gene matches: 7. This CDR3 is built from 12 residues. CDR1 and CDR2 from the germline V gene are MDHEN and SYDVKM. This CDR3 reads CASESQGREAFF. The CDR3 region has the DNA TGTGCCAGCGAATCACAGGGGCGTGAAGCTTTCTTT.

V usage is TRBV28 and J usage is TRBJ1-5; D uncertain. Germline-derived CDR1 and CDR2 are MDHEN and SYDVKM. The CDR3 contains 14 residues. The V gene lost 6 bases and the J gene lost 0 bases, with 9 bases spanning the gap. DNA of the CDR3: TGTGCCAGCAGCAGGAGGACTAGCAATCAGCCCCAGCATTTT. This translates into CASSRRTSNQPQHF.

As to this clone: This same CDR3 is encoded by further DNA sequences in the sample. The chain has TRBV18 and TRBJ2-1; 11 nucleotides align to TRBD2. This CDR3 has 15 amino acids. Germline loops: CDR1 KGHSH, CDR2 LQKENI. With 4 bases clipped from V and 3 bases from J, the junction kept 2 bases outside the gene matches. The CDR3 nucleotides read TGTGCCAGCTCACGGGGACTAGCGGACTACAATGAGCAGTTCTTC. Amino acids: CASSRGLADYNEQFF.